This TCR beta chain appears in the sequencing data of a study of control samples from healthy donors and cancer patients. This clone has just a few counts. This CDR3 has 16 amino acids. Germline V gives CDR1 LGHNA, CDR2 YNFKEQ. Trimming removed 0 bases from V and 4 bases from J; junction bases left unmatched: 4. Produced via immunoSEQ multiplex PCR; TCRdb's table is partial and in-frame only. Found here are about 170,000 clones, about 90% of them singletons; the top ten hold 2% to 2.5%. The TCR was taken from a middle-aged woman in good health. The sample taken for sequencing was blood. V gene TRBV4-2 combines with J gene TRBJ2-3; TRBD2 agrees at 10 bases. CDR3 sequence reads: CASSQDRSGGADTQYF. Here the CDR3 DNA reads TGTGCCAGCAGCCAAGATAGGAGCGGGGGGGCAGATACGCAGTATTTT.